This T cell receptor (beta chain) was recorded in a study of blood T cell repertoires in COVID-19. Method: immunoSEQ multiplex PCR; TCRdb's copy keeps in-frame clones and lacks some. The table lists about 250,000 clones, about nine tenths of them singletons, with more than 5% in the top ten. V gave up 6 bases and J gave up 0 bases; unmatched junction bases: 10. This CDR3 is 18 amino acids long. Germline V lookup: CDR1 MNHEY, CDR2 SMNVEV (reference sequence). The study drew participants aged 18 to 89 years from roughly 25 US areas. The chain uses TRBV27 and TRBJ2-3; TRBD2 matches at 12 bases. Sequencing was carried out using PBMCs or T cells enriched from blood (not recorded which). The source is a woman in her twenties or thirties with acute COVID-19. CDR3 in DNA: TGTGCCAGCAGATCCCCTAGCGGGAGGGTCACTAGCACAGATACGCAGTATTTT. Translation gives CASRSPSGRVTSTDTQYF.